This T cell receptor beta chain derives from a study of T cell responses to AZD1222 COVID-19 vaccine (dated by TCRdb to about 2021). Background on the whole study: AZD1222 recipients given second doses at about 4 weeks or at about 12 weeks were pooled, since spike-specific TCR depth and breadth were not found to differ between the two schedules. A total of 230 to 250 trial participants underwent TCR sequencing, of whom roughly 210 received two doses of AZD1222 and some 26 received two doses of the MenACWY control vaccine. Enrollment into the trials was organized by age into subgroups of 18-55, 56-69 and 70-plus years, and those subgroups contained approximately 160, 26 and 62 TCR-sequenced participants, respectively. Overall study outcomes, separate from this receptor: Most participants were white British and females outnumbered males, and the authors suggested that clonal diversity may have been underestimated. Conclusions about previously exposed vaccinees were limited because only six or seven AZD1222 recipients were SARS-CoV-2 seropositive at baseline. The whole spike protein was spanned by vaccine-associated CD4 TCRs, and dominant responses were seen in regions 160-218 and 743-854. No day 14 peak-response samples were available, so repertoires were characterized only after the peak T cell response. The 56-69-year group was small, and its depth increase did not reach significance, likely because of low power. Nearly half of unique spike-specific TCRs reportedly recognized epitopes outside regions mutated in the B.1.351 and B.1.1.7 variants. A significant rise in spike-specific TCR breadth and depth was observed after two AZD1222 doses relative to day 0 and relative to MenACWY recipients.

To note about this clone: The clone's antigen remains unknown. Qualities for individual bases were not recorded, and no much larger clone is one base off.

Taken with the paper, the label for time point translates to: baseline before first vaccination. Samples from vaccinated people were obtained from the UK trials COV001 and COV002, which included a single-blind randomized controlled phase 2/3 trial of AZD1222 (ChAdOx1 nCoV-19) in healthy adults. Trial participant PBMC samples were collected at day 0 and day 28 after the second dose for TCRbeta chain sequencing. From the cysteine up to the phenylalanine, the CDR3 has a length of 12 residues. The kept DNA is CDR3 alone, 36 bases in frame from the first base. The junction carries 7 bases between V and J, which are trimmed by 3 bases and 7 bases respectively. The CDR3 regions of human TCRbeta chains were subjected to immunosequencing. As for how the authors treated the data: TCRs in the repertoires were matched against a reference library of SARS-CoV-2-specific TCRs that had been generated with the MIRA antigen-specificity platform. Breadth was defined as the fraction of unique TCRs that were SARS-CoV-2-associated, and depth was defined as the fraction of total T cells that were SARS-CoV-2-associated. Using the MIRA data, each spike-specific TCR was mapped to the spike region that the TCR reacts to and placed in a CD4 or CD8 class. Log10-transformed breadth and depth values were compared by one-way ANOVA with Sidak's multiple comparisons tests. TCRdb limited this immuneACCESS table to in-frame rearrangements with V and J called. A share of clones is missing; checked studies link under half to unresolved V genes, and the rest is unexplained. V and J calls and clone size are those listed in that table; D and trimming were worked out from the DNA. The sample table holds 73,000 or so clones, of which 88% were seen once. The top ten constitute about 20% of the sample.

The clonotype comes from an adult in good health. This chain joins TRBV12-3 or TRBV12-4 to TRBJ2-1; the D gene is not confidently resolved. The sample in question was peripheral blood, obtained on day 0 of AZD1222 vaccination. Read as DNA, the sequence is TGTGCCAGCAGTTTGTTAAGTAATGAGCAGTTCTTC. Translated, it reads CASSLLSNEQFF.